This T cell receptor beta chain was captured in a study of beta chain features in type 1 diabetes. Study results and caveats: All four CD4+ subsets of Type 1 diabetes patients contained TCRB CDR3s that were moderately but significantly shorter.

Concerning this clone itself: Its antigen is undetermined.

In germline, CDR1 is SNHLY, CDR2 FYNNEI. CDR3 length equals 13 residues. The V end was cut by 4 bases, the J end by 7 bases, with 14 bases between. Every isolated RNA sample was fully reverse transcribed, so sequencing captured expressed TCRB transcripts. Data came from immunoSEQ multiplex PCR; TCRdb stores just in-frame clones and leaves some out. This repertoire shows some 250,000 clones, approximately 15% found once; its top ten account for almost 0.02%. The receptor's source is a man aged 25-45 years with type 1 diabetes. The sequenced sample was naive CD4+ T cells from blood. V is TRBV2 and J is TRBJ2-7, with D possibly matching TRBD2 (5 bases). This chain's CDR3 is CASSGIPGGEQYF. The CDR3 nucleotides read TGTGCCAGCAGTGGAATCCCTGGCGGGGAGCAGTACTTC.